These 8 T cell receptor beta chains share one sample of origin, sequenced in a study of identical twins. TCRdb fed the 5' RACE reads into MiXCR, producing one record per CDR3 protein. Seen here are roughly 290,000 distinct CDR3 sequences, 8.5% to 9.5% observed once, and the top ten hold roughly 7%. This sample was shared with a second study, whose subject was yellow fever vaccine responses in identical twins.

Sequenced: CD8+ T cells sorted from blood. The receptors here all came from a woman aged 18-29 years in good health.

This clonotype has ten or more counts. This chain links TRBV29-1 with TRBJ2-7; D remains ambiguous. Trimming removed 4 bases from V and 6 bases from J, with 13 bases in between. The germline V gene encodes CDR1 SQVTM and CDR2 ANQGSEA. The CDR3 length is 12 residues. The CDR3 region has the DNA TGCAGCGTTGTCGGGCAGGTGGGCGAGCAGTACTTC. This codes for CSVVGQVGEQYF.

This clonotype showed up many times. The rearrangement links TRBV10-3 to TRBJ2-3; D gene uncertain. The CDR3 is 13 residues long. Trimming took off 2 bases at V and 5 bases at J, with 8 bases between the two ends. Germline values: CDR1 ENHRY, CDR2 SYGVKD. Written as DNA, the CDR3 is TGTGCCATCAGTGAGCCTAAGTTAGATACGCAGTATTTT. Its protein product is CAISEPKLDTQYF.

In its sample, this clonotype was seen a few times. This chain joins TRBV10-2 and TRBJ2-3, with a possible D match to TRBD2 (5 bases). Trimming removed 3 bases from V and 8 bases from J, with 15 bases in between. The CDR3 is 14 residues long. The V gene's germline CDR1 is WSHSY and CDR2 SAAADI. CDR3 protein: CASSETDYQITQYF. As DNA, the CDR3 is TGCGCCAGCAGTGAAACCGACTACCAGATTACGCAGTATTTT.

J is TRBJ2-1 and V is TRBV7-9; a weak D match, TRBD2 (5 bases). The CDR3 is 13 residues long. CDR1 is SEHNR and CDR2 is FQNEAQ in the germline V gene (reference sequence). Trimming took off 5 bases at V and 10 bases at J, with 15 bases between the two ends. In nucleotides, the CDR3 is TGTGCCAGCAGCCGGGATTATCGTCGAGAGCAGTTCTTC. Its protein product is CASSRDYRREQFF.

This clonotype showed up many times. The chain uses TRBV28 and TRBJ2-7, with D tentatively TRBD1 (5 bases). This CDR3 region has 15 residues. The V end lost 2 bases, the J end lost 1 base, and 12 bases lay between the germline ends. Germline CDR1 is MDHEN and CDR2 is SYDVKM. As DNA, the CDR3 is TGTGCCAGCAGTTTAACCCTCCAGGGTTCCTACGAGCAGTACTTC. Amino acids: CASSLTLQGSYEQYF.

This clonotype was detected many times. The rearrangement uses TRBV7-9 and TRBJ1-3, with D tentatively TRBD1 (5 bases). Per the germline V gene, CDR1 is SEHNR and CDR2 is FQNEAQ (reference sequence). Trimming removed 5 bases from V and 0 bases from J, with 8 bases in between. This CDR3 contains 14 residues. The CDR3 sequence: CASSQQDSGNTIYF. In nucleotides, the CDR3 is TGTGCCAGCAGCCAACAGGACTCTGGAAACACCATATATTTT.

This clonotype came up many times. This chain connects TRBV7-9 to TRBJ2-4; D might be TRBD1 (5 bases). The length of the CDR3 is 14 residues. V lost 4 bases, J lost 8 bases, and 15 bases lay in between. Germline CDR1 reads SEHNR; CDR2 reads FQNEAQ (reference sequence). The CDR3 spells CASSSTGPADIQYF. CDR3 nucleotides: TGTGCCAGCAGCTCCACAGGCCCCGCGGACATTCAGTACTTC.

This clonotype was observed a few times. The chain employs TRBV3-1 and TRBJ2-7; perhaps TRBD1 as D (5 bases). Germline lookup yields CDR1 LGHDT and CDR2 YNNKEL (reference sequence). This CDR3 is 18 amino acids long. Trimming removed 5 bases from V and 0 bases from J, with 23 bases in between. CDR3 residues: CASSTRPLGHSCSYEQYF. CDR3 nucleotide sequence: TGTGCCAGCAGCACCCGCCCTCTCGGACACTCCTGCTCCTACGAGCAGTACTTC.